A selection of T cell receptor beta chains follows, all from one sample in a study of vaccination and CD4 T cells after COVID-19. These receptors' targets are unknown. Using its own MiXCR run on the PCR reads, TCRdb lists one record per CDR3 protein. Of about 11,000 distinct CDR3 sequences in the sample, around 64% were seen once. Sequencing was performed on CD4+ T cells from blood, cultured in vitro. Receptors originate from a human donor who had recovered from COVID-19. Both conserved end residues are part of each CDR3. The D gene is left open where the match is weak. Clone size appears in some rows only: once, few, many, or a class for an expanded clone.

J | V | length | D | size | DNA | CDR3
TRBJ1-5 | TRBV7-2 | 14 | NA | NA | TGTGCCAGCAGCTTAGAACGGGGAATGAAGCCCCAGCATTTT | CASSLERGMKPQHF
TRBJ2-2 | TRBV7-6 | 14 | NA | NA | TGTGCCAGCAGCTTAGGCTCGGGGCACGGTGAGCTGTTTTTT | CASSLGSGHGELFF
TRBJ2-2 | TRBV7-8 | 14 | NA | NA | TGTGCCAGCAGCTACCGGCCCGACACCGGGGAGCTGTTTTTT | CASSYRPDTGELFF
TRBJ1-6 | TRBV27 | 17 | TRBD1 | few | TGTGCCAGCAGTCTCAACAGGGGAGGGACCTATAATTCACCCCTCCACTTT | CASSLNRGGTYNSPLHF
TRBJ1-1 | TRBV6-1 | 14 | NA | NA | TGTGCCAGCCGAAGTGAGGGGATGAACACTGAAGCTTTCTTT | CASRSEGMNTEAFF
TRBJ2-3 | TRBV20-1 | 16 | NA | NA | TGCAGTGCTAGAGATTTCGGCGGGGTCTTCACAGATACGCAGTATTTT | CSARDFGGVFTDTQYF
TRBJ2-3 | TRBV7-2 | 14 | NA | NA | TGTGCCAGCAGCTCGCCCGCATTCACAGATACGCAGTATTTT | CASSSPAFTDTQYF
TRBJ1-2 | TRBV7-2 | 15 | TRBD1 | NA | TGTGCCAGCAGCTTCCGGGACAGGAGCCCGAATGGCTACACCTTC | CASSFRDRSPNGYTF
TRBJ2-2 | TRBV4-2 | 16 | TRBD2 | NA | TGTGCCAGCAGCCAAGAACTAGCGGGAATCACCGGGGAGCTGTTTTTT | CASSQELAGITGELFF
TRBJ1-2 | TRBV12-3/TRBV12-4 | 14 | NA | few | TGTGCCAGCAGTTTAGGACAGCGAAACTATGGCTACACCTTC | CASSLGQRNYGYTF
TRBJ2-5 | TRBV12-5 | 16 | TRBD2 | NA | TGTGCTAGTGGTTCGGGGACTAGCGGAATCCAAGAGACCCAGTACTTC | CASGSGTSGIQETQYF
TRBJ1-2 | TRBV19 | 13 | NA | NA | TGTGCCAGTAGTATTGGTCGCGTCTATGGCTACACCTTC | CASSIGRVYGYTF
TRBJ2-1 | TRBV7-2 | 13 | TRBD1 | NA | TGTGCCACCAAGGGGACAGGGCACAATGAGCAGTTCTTC | CATKGTGHNEQFF
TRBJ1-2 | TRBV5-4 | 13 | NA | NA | TGTGCCAGCAGCTTGGGGACAGCCTATGGCTACACCTTC | CASSLGTAYGYTF
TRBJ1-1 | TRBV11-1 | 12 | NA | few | TGTGCCAGCAGCTTCTCTAACACTGAAGCTTTCTTT | CASSFSNTEAFF
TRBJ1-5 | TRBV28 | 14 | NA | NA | TGTGCCAGCAGGGCAGGAGGGCATGGCCAGCCCCAGCATTTT | CASRAGGHGQPQHF
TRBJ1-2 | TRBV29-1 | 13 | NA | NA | TGCAGCGGGGCTGAGAGGGTTGGCTATGGCTACACCTTC | CSGAERVGYGYTF
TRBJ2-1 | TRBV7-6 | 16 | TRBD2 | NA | TGTGCCAGCAGCTCCTCATCTAGCGGGATAGGAGGTGAGCAGTTCTTC | CASSSSSSGIGGEQFF
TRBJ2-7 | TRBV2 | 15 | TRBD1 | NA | TGTGCCAGCAGTGAAGCGCCGGGACAGGGTTACGAGCAGTACTTC | CASSEAPGQGYEQYF
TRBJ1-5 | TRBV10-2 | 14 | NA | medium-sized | TGCGCCAGCAGTGAGTCCGGGGGCAATCAGCCCCAGCATTTT | CASSESGGNQPQHF
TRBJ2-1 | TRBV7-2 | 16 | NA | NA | TGTGCCAGCAGCCCCCGTCTTGCGGGCCGCTACAATGAGCAGTTCTTC | CASSPRLAGRYNEQFF
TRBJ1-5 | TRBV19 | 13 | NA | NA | TGTGCCAGTGACGGGGGAGTAAATCAGCCCCAGCATTTT | CASDGGVNQPQHF
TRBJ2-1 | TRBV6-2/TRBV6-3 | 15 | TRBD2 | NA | TGTGCCATCCGACTAGCGGGAGAGTCGGGCGGTGAGCAGTTCTTC | CAIRLAGESGGEQFF